This passage covers 11 T cell receptor beta chains from one sample sequenced in a study of blood T cell repertoires in COVID-19. Sequenced by immunoSEQ multiplex PCR; TCRdb stores in-frame clones only, minus some. This sample has about 140,000 clones, with roughly 85% found just once. The sequencing sample was made of peripheral blood. The receptors derive from a man aged 50-59 years with acute or convalescent COVID-19.

This sequence joins TRBV9 and TRBJ2-2; no firm D call. Trimming removed 4 bases at V and 2 bases at J, with 12 bases between. The CDR3 covers 15 residues. From germline, CDR1 is SGDLS and CDR2 YYNGEE. This CDR3 is CASSPDALNTGELFF. Here the CDR3 DNA reads TGTGCCAGCAGCCCCGACGCACTAAACACCGGGGAGCTGTTTTTT.

The table lists this clone with a few counts. The V and J genes are TRBV6-5 and TRBJ1-2; tentatively, D is TRBD1 (5 bases). The CDR3 spans 13 residues. Trimming stripped 2 bases from V and 4 bases from J, with 8 bases between. CDR1 is MNHEY, CDR2 SVGAGI, per germline. This CDR3 reads CASSYRGGYGYTF. The CDR3 coding sequence is TGTGCCAGCAGTTACCGGGGGGGCTATGGCTACACCTTC.

J is TRBJ2-3 and V is TRBV7-8; TRBD2 might be the D (6 bases). This CDR3 contains 13 residues. V was pared by 4 bases and J by 3 bases, with 8 bases between. CDR1 is SGHVS, CDR2 FQNEAQ, per germline. As DNA, the CDR3 is TGTGCCAGCAGCTGGGGGACTACAGATACGCAGTATTTT. Its translation: CASSWGTTDTQYF.

V gene TRBV12-5 combines with J gene TRBJ2-4; the match to TRBD1 covers 8 bases. The CDR3 covers 14 residues. Germline loops: CDR1 LGHNT, CDR2 FRNRAP. V dropped 4 bases and J dropped 6; count of bases not matched to a gene: 5. Here the CDR3 reads CASGSPGQANIQYF. The CDR3 DNA sequence: TGTGCTAGTGGTTCCCCGGGACAGGCAAACATTCAGTACTTC.

This clone was picked up many times. The V and J genes are TRBV18 and TRBJ2-3, with a tentative D call TRBD2 (6 bases). Germline values: CDR1 KGHSH, CDR2 LQKENI. CDR3 length: 15 residues. The ends were cut back, 3 bases at V and 4 bases at J, with 14 bases in the middle. The CDR3 bases are TGTGCCAGCTCACCGCGGAGGGCCTCGGCAGATACGCAGTATTTT. It specifies CASSPRRASADTQYF.

This chain connects TRBV9 to TRBJ2-1; D possibly corresponds to TRBD2 (5 bases). Germline lookup yields CDR1 SGDLS and CDR2 YYNGEE. The CDR3 consists of 15 residues. V shed 2 bases and J shed 0 bases, with 9 bases lying between them. CDR3 sequence: CASSVMGSSYNEQFF. The DNA of the CDR3 is TGTGCCAGCAGCGTGATGGGGAGCTCCTACAATGAGCAGTTCTTC.

This chain joins TRBV10-3 and TRBJ2-5, with D maybe TRBD2 (7 bases). V was shortened by 3 bases and J by 4 bases, with 18 bases between the two germline ends. The V gene's germline CDR1 is ENHRY and CDR2 SYGVKD. The CDR3 is 16 residues long. The CDR3 bases are TGTGCCATCAGTGACCCGAAGGGGGGGTTGGGAGAGACCCAGTACTTC. Translating it yields CAISDPKGGLGETQYF.

This chain connects TRBV5-4 to TRBJ2-3; 14 nucleotides agree with TRBD2. The CDR3 is 16 residues long. V shed 2 bases, J shed 4 bases, and the junction held 3 bases outside the gene matches. Germline V gives CDR1 SGHNT, CDR2 YYREEE (reference sequence). The CDR3 region has the DNA TGTGCCAGCAGCTTCGGACTAGCGGGAGGAGCAGATACGCAGTATTTT. Residues: CASSFGLAGGADTQYF.

The chain combines TRBV6-1 with TRBJ1-5, with D possibly being TRBD1 (5 bases). V was trimmed by 2 bases and J by 5 bases, leaving 10 bases between them. This CDR3 has 14 residues. CDR1 MNHNS and CDR2 SASEGT come from the germline V gene. The CDR3 is CASSESQVYQPQHF. The CDR3 coding sequence is TGTGCCAGCAGTGAATCACAGGTGTATCAGCCCCAGCATTTT.

The V call is TRBV6-5, the J call TRBJ1-1; TRBD1 aligns across 9 bases. CDR1 and CDR2 from the germline V gene are MNHEY and SVGAGI. This CDR3 is built from 15 residues. The V and J ends lost 6 bases and 1 base, in that order; junction bases with no gene match: 6. CDR3 bases: TGTGCCAGCAGACTCGGGACAGGGTCGAACACTGAAGCTTTCTTT. Its translation: CASRLGTGSNTEAFF.

The chain uses TRBV6-5 and TRBJ2-7, with TRBD2 identical over 9 bases. This CDR3 region has 14 residues. Germline CDR1 reads MNHEY; CDR2 reads SVGAGI. V dropped 8 bases and J dropped 2; count of bases not matched to a gene: 7. The CDR3 here is CASETGTSPYEQYF. DNA of the CDR3: TGTGCCAGCGAAACCGGGACTAGCCCCTACGAGCAGTACTTC.